The rows below give T cell receptor beta chains drawn from one sample of a study of cytomegalovirus exposure and HLA in healthy donors. Produced via immunoSEQ multiplex PCR; TCRdb's table is partial and in-frame only. The repertoire table contains 60,000 to 90,000 clones. The sample consisted of PBMCs. Receptors originate from a woman between 40 and 55 years old in good health and CMV-seropositive. Both conserved end residues are part of each CDR3. D genes are given only for firm matches.

j_call | d_call | v_call | cdr3_nt | cdr3_aa
TRBJ2-1 | NA | TRBV14 | TGTGCCAGCAGCCAGCTCGTAGTAAGCCCCTACAATGAGCAGTTCTTC | CASSQLVVSPYNEQFF
TRBJ2-3 | TRBD1 | TRBV15 | TGTGCCACCAGCAGACCCGACCGGACAGGGCCGGATACGCAGTATTTT | CATSRPDRTGPDTQYF
TRBJ1-3 | NA | TRBV7-2 | TGTGCCAGCAGCCGTTCGTCCTACCTCTCTGGAAACACCATATATTTT | CASSRSSYLSGNTIYF
TRBJ1-4 | TRBD1 | TRBV9 | TGTGCCAGCAGCGAGGGGGGGACAGGGTATGAAAAACTGTTTTTT | CASSEGGTGYEKLFF
TRBJ1-1 | NA | TRBV29-1 | TGCAGCGTTGGAGGGCTGAACACTGAAGCTTTCTTT | CSVGGLNTEAFF
TRBJ1-4 | NA | TRBV5-5 | TGTGCCAGCAGCTCCAGGACAGCTGAAAAACTGTTTTTT | CASSSRTAEKLFF
TRBJ1-2 | NA | TRBV5-4 | TGTGCCAGCAGCTTCCTGATGATAAACAGAAACTATGGCTACACCTTC | CASSFLMINRNYGYTF
TRBJ2-7 | NA | TRBV27 | TGTGCCAGCAGCCGAAGTAGTTCCTTACCCTACGAGCAGTACTTC | CASSRSSSLPYEQYF
TRBJ2-5 | NA | TRBV29-1 | TGCAGCGTTGAAGTTCGACAGGTGATTTTGGAGACCCAGTACTTC | CSVEVRQVILETQYF
TRBJ2-5 | TRBD2 | TRBV4-2 | TGTGCCAGCAGCCGGATGGGACTAGCGGGGGGCCACCAAGAGGCCCAGTACTTC | CASSRMGLAGGHQEAQYF
TRBJ1-3 | TRBD1 | TRBV7-8 | TGTGCCAGCAGCTCTTTTCGGGGGACAGGGGCCCCAAACTCTGGAAACACCATATATTTT | CASSSFRGTGAPNSGNTIYF
TRBJ2-5 | NA | TRBV11-2 | TGTGCCAGCAGCGTAACGGCTGCGGGGAGGGAGACCCAGTACTTC | CASSVTAAGRETQYF
TRBJ1-1 | TRBD1 | TRBV7-9 | TGTGCCAGCAGCCCAGGGACAGGGGGTACCACTGAAGCTTTCTTT | CASSPGTGGTTEAFF
TRBJ2-7 | TRBD2 | TRBV9 | TGTGCCAGCAGCGTACAGGGACTAGACGAGCAGTACTTC | CASSVQGLDEQYF
TRBJ2-3 | NA | TRBV29-1 | TGCAGCGTTAATACGGGAGGCACAGATACGCAGTATTTT | CSVNTGGTDTQYF
TRBJ1-2 | TRBD1 | TRBV5-1 | TGCGCCAGCACCACAGGGGCTAACTATGGCTACACCTTC | CASTTGANYGYTF
TRBJ2-5 | NA | TRBV10-3 | TGTGCCACCCAACGCGGGACAGACGAGACCCAGTACTTC | CATQRGTDETQYF
TRBJ2-7 | NA | TRBV6-6 | TGTGCCAGTATGCTTCTCCGGGACTCCTACGAGCAGTACTTC | CASMLLRDSYEQYF
TRBJ2-7 | TRBD2 | TRBV2 | TGTGCCAGCAACCCCCAGCGGGAGGGTCACGAGCAGTACTTC | CASNPQREGHEQYF
TRBJ2-1 | NA | TRBV5-4 | TGTGCCAGCAGCTCTTACAGGGATAGCTCCTACAATGAGCAGTTCTTC | CASSSYRDSSYNEQFF
TRBJ2-3 | NA | TRBV19 | TGTGCCAGTCGTACGGGAACTAGCACAGATACGCAGTATTTT | CASRTGTSTDTQYF
TRBJ2-2 | TRBD2 | TRBV5-1 | TGCGCCAGCAGCTGGGTGACTAGCGAGAGCGCCGGGGAGCTGTTTTTT | CASSWVTSESAGELFF
TRBJ1-5 | NA | TRBV21-1 | TGTGCCAGCAGCAAAGCGGGTTCAGGCCGGAATCAGCCCCAGCATTTT | CASSKAGSGRNQPQHF
TRBJ2-7 | TRBD1 | TRBV19 | TGTGCCAGTAGTGCAACACAGGGGAACGAGCAGTACTTC | CASSATQGNEQYF
TRBJ2-7 | TRBD2 | TRBV7-2 | TGTGCCAGCAGCTCGGAATCCGGGACTATCGCCTACGAGCAGTACTTC | CASSSESGTIAYEQYF